The table lists the clone carrying this TCR beta chain with a few counts. Deletions cut 2 bases from V and 8 bases from J, with 15 bases between. CDR1 SGHTA and CDR2 FQGTGA come from the germline V gene. The CDR3 spans 14 residues. The data originate from a study of T cell responses to AZD1222 COVID-19 vaccine. Assay used: immunoSEQ multiplex PCR; TCRdb lists only in-frame clones, some missing. Counted here are over 100,000 clones, approximately 83% occurring once; the ten biggest clones make up about 9%. Specimen: peripheral blood, collected on day 0 of AZD1222 vaccination. The receptor was isolated from an adult in good health. The chain employs TRBV7-3 and TRBJ1-2; a possible D gene is TRBD1 (5 bases). The CDR3 bases are TGTGCCAGCAGCTTAGGGGCAGGCCCCAGGGGCTACACCTTC. Translated: CASSLGAGPRGYTF.